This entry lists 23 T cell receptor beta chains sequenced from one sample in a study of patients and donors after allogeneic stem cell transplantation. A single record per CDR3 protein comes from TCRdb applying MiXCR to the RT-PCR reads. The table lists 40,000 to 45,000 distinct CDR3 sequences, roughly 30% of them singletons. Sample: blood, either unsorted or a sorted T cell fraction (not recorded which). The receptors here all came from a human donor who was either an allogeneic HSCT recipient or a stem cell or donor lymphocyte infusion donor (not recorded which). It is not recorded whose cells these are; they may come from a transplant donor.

This CDR3 is CSARDPLNEQFF. CDR3 DNA sequence: TGCAGTGCTAGAGACCCTCTCAATGAGCAGTTCTTC. J is TRBJ2-1 and V is TRBV20-1; D gene uncertain. V was pared by 0 bases and J by 6 bases, with 6 bases between. The germline gives CDR1 DFQATT, CDR2 SNEGSKA (reference sequence). This CDR3 region has 12 residues.

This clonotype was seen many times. The CDR3 DNA reads TGTGCCAGTAGTATTTTGGGACAGGATAATTCACCCCTCCACTTT. Protein sequence: CASSILGQDNSPLHF. The gene calls are TRBV19 and TRBJ1-6; 8 positions agree with TRBD1. The CDR3 has 15 residues. The V gene's germline CDR1 is LNHDA and CDR2 SQIVND (reference sequence). The ends lost 3 bases at V and 5 bases at J; junction bases unmatched: 3.

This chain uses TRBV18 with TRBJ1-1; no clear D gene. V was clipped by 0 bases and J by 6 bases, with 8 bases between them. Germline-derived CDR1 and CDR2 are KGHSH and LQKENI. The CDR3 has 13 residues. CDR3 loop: CASSPPSGPEAFF. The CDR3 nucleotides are TGTGCCAGCTCACCACCTAGCGGGCCTGAAGCTTTCTTT.

CDR3 in amino acids: CSARAGGTYEQYF. For the CDR3, the DNA is TGCAGTGCTAGAGCTGGGGGCACCTACGAGCAGTACTTC. The V call is TRBV20-1, the J call TRBJ2-7; a possible D gene is TRBD1 (6 bases). V was pared by 1 base and J by 2 bases, with 9 bases between. The CDR3 contains 13 residues. Looked up from germline, CDR1 is DFQATT and CDR2 is SNEGSKA (reference sequence).

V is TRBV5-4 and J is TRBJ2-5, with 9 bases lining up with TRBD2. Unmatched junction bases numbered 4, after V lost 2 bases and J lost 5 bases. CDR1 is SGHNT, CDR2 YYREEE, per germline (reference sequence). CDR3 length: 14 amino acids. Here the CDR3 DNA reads TGTGCCAGCAGCTTCGAGCGGGAGGTCGAGACCCAGTACTTC. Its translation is CASSFEREVETQYF. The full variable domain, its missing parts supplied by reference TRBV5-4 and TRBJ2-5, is ETGVTQSPTHLIKTRGQQVTLRCSSQSGHNTVSWYQQALGQGPQFIFQYYREEENGRGNFPPRFSGLQFPNYSSELNVNALELDDSALYLCASSFEREVETQYFGPGTRLLVL.

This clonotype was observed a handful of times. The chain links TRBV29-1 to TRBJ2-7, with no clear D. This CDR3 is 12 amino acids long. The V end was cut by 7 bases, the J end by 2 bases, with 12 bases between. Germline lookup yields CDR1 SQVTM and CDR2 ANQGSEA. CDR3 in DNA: TGCAGCGCATCAAGGGTTACCTACGAGCAGTACTTC. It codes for CSASRVTYEQYF.

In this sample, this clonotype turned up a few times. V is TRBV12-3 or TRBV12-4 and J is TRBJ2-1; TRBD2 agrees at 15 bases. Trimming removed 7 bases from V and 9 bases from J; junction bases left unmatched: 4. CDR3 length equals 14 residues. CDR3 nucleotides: TGTGCCAGCAAACCGGGACTAGCGGGAGGTGAGCAGTTCTTC. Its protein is CASKPGLAGGEQFF.

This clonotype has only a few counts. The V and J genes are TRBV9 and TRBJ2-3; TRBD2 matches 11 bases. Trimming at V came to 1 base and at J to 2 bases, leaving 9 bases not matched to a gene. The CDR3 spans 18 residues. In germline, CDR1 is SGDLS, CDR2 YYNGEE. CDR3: CASSVTPGLAGFTDTQYF. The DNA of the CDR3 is TGTGCCAGCAGCGTAACCCCAGGACTAGCGGGTTTCACAGATACGCAGTATTTT.

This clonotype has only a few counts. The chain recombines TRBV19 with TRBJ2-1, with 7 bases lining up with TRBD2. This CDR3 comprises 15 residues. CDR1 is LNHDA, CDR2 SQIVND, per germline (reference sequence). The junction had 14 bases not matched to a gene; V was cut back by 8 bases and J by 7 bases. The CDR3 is CASVPSGLGGNEQFF. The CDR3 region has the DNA TGTGCCAGTGTCCCCTCGGGACTGGGGGGGAATGAGCAGTTCTTC.

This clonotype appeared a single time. This CDR3 is CASRLQVGELFF. The CDR3, as DNA: TGTGCCAGCAGACTCCAAGTTGGGGAGCTGTTTTTT. The rearrangement joins TRBV2 to TRBJ2-2, with D unclear. V dropped 6 bases and J dropped 8 bases, with 10 bases sitting between them. The CDR3 covers 12 residues. CDR1 is SNHLY, CDR2 FYNNEI, per germline.

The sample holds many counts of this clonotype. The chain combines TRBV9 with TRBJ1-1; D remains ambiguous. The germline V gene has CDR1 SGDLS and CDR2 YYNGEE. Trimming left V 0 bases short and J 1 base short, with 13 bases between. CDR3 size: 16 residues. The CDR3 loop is CASSVGEWARNTEAFF. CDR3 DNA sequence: TGTGCCAGCAGCGTAGGGGAGTGGGCGCGGAACACTGAAGCTTTCTTT.

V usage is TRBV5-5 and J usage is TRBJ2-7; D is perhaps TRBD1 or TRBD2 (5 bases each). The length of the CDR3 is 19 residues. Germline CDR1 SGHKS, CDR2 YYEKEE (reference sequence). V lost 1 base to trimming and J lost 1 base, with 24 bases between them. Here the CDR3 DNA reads TGTGCCAGCAGCTTGTTACTCACGGGGTTGGGACCAAAATCCTACGAGCAGTACTTC. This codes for CASSLLLTGLGPKSYEQYF.

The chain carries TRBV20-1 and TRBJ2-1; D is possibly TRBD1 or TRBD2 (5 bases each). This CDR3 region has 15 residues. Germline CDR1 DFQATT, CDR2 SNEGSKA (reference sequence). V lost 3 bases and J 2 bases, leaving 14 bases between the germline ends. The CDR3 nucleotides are TGCAGTGCTAGCGGATTTACGGGACCCTACAATGAGCAGTTCTTC. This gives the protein CSASGFTGPYNEQFF.

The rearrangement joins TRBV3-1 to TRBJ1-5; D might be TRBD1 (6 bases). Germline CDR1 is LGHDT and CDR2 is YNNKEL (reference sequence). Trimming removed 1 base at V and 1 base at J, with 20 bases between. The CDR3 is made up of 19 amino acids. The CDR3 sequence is CASSQGTSSGVWSNQPQHF. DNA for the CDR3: TGTGCCAGCAGCCAAGGCACCTCTTCAGGGGTTTGGAGCAATCAGCCCCAGCATTTT.

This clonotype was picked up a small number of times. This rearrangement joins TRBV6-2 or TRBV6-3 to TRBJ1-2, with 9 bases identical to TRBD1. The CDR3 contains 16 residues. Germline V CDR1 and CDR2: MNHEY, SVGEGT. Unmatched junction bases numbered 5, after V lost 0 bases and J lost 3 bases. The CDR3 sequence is CASSYSRTGADYGYTF. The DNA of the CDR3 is TGTGCCAGCAGTTACTCCAGGACAGGGGCGGACTATGGCTACACCTTC.

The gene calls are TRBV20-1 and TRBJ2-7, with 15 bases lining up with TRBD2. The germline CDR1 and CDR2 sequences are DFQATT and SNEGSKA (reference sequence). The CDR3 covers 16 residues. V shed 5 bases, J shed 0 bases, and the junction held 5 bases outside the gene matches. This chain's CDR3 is CSAAGTSGRSSYEQYF. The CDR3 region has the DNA TGCAGTGCTGCCGGGACTAGCGGGAGGAGCTCCTACGAGCAGTACTTC.

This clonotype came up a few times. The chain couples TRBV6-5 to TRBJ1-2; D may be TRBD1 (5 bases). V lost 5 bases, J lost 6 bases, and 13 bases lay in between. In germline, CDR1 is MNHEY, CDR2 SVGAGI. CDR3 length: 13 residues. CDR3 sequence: CASSLTRANGYTF. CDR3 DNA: TGTGCCAGCAGTCTGACCAGGGCCAATGGCTACACCTTC.

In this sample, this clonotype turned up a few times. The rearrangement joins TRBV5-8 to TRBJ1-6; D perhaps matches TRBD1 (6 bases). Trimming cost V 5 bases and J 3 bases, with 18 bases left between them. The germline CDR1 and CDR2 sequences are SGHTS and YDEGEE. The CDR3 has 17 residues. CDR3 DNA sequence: TGTGCCAGCAGTCGTCTTCAGGGGAATCACTATAATTCACCCCTCCACTTT. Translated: CASSRLQGNHYNSPLHF.

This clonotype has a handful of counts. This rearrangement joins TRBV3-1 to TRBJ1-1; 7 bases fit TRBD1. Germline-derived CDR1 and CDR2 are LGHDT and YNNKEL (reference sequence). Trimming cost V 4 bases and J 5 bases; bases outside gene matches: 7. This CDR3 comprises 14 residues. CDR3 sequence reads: CASSPYLTGTEAFF. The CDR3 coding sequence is TGTGCCAGCAGCCCGTACTTGACAGGGACTGAAGCTTTCTTT.

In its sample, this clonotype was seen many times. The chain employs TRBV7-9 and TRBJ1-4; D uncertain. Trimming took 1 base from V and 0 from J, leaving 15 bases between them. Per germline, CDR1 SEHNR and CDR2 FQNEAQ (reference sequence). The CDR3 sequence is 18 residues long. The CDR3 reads CASSLVGTASATNEKLFF. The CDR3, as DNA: TGTGCCAGCAGCTTAGTAGGTACAGCCAGCGCAACTAATGAAAAACTGTTTTTT.

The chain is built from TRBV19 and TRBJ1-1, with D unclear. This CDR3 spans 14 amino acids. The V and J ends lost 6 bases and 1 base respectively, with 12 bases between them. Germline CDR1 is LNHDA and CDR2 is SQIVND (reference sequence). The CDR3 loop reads CASSLEPSNTEAFF. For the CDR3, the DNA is TGTGCCAGTAGCCTTGAACCTTCGAACACTGAAGCTTTCTTT.

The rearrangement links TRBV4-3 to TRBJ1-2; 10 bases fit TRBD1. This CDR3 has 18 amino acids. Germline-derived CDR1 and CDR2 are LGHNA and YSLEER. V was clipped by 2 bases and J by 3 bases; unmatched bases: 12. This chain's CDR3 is CASSQTTRLGQGDYGYTF. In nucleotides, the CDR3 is TGCGCCAGCAGCCAAACTACCCGGTTAGGACAGGGGGACTATGGCTACACCTTC.

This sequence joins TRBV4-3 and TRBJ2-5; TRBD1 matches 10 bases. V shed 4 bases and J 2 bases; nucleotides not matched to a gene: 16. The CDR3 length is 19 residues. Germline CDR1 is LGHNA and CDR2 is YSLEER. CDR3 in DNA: TGCGCCAGCAGCCTCCTTGTGGGCCTGACAGGGGGCCTACAAGAGACCCAGTACTTC. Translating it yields CASSLLVGLTGGLQETQYF.